The 30 T cell receptor beta chains presented below share a single source sample, sequenced in a study of T cells after yellow fever vaccination. TCRdb reanalysed the 5' RACE reads using MiXCR and keeps one entry per CDR3 protein. The sample records 230,000 or so distinct CDR3 sequences, 3.6% being singletons. Sequencing was performed on PBMCs, taken 15 days after the yellow fever booster vaccination. The origin of the receptors is a man younger than 35 who received the YFV17D yellow fever vaccine.

This clonotype has a count of ten or more. This chain uses TRBV4-3 with TRBJ2-1; the D is unclear. The CDR3 extends over 16 amino acids. Trimming took 0 bases from V and 2 from J, leaving 11 bases between them. The germline gives CDR1 LGHNA, CDR2 YSLEER. CDR3 in DNA: TGCGCCAGCAGCCAAGATCCATTTAAAACCTACAATGAGCAGTTCTTC. Amino acids: CASSQDPFKTYNEQFF.

This clonotype has a count of ten or more. V and J are TRBV5-1 and TRBJ2-1; D possibly corresponds to TRBD1 (5 bases). The ends were cut back, 1 base at V and 8 bases at J, with 7 bases in the middle. The CDR3 loop spans 12 amino acids. Germline V gene sequence: CDR1 SGHRS, CDR2 YFSETQ. CDR3 DNA sequence: TGCGCCAGCAGCTTGAACAGGTATGAGCAGTTCTTC. It codes for CASSLNRYEQFF.

The sample holds many counts of this clonotype. This chain joins TRBV5-6 and TRBJ1-3; unclear D gene. The germline V gene has CDR1 SGHDT and CDR2 YYEEEE. The V end lost 1 base, the J end lost 8 bases, and 10 bases lay between the germline ends. CDR3 length: 13 amino acids. The CDR3 bases are TGTGCCAGCAGCTTGTGGGGAGGAGACACCATATATTTT. Its protein product is CASSLWGGDTIYF.

Ten or more counts support this clonotype. The chain employs TRBV6-5 and TRBJ1-1; a weak D match, TRBD1 (5 bases). Germline-derived CDR1 and CDR2 are MNHEY and SVGAGI. The CDR3 is 16 residues long. V dropped 0 bases and J dropped 1 base, with 12 bases sitting between them. In DNA form, the CDR3 reads TGTGCCAGCAGTTACTCGTGGGGGGTCGGGAACACTGAAGCTTTCTTT. It yields the protein CASSYSWGVGNTEAFF.

At least ten counts were recorded for this clonotype. The chain carries TRBV5-1 and TRBJ2-2, with no clear D. The ends were cut back, 1 base at V and 6 bases at J, with 7 bases in the middle. The CDR3 consists of 13 residues. Germline V gene data show CDR1 as SGHRS and CDR2 as YFSETQ. The CDR3 sequence is CASSLIESGELFF. The CDR3 nucleotides are TGCGCCAGCAGCTTGATAGAGTCCGGGGAGCTGTTTTTT.

This clonotype appeared many times. The chain employs TRBV4-3 and TRBJ2-5; 7 bases agree with TRBD1. The CDR3 contains 15 residues. J lost 5 bases, V lost 0 bases, and 6 bases had no gene match. Per germline, CDR1 LGHNA and CDR2 YSLEER. DNA for the CDR3: TGCGCCAGCAGCCAAGATTCGGGACAGCGGGAGACCCAGTACTTC. Amino acids: CASSQDSGQRETQYF.

This clonotype was counted many times. The chain has TRBV5-1 and TRBJ1-1; the D gene is possibly TRBD1 (5 bases). Trimming took 2 bases from V and 1 from J, leaving 12 bases between them. The length of the CDR3 is 15 residues. In germline, CDR1 is SGHRS, CDR2 YFSETQ. CDR3 amino acids: CASSLNPGPNTEAFF. The CDR3, as DNA: TGCGCCAGCAGCTTAAATCCGGGACCGAACACTGAAGCTTTCTTT. Full variable domain (rest looked up from reference TRBV5-1 and TRBJ1-1): KAGVTQTPRYLIKTRGQQVTLSCSPISGHRSVSWYQQTPGQGLQFLFEYFSETQRNKGNFPGRFSGRQFSNSRSEMNVSTLELGDSALYLCASSLNPGPNTEAFFGQGTRLTVV.

This clonotype came up many times. The chain combines TRBV7-6 with TRBJ2-3, with D possibly matching TRBD2 (6 bases). V was trimmed by 4 bases and J by 5 bases, leaving 19 bases between them. The CDR3 has 16 amino acids. Per the germline V gene, CDR1 is SGHVS and CDR2 is FNYEAQ. In DNA, the CDR3 is TGTGCCAGCAGCTCCCTCGGGGGTCTAGGGGTAGATACGCAGTATTTT. Protein: CASSSLGGLGVDTQYF.

The chain links TRBV5-4 to TRBJ1-2; D might be TRBD1 (6 bases). The CDR3 totals 14 residues. CDR1 and CDR2 (germline): SGHNT, YYREEE (reference sequence). The V end lost 4 bases, the J end lost 4 bases, and 14 bases lay between the germline ends. In nucleotides, the CDR3 is TGTGCCAGCAGCCTAGGACAGAACCTCTATGGCTACACCTTC. Protein: CASSLGQNLYGYTF.

The chain recombines TRBV5-4 with TRBJ2-1; TRBD2 aligns across 14 bases. This CDR3 comprises 16 residues. Germline V gene data show CDR1 as SGHNT and CDR2 as YYREEE (reference sequence). The V gene end was trimmed by 5 bases and the J gene end by 5 bases; junction bases not matched to a gene: 6. The CDR3 reads CASRTGTSGGNNEQFF. Written as DNA, the CDR3 is TGTGCCAGCAGAACCGGGACTAGCGGGGGAAACAATGAGCAGTTCTTC.

This clonotype was observed many times. This chain connects TRBV12-3 or TRBV12-4 to TRBJ2-4; TRBD1 aligns across 7 bases. The CDR3 has 17 amino acids. V was pared by 5 bases and J by 0 bases, with 10 bases of the junction left unmatched. The CDR3 protein is CASSPADRDKAKNIQYF. The CDR3 bases are TGTGCCAGCAGTCCCGCCGACAGGGACAAAGCCAAAAACATTCAGTACTTC.

The table lists this clonotype with many counts. The V call is TRBV29-1, the J call TRBJ2-1; D call uncertain. Per the germline V gene, CDR1 is SQVTM and CDR2 is ANQGSEA. The length of the CDR3 is 12 residues. The V and J ends lost 7 bases and 6 bases respectively, with 13 bases between them. CDR3 coding DNA: TGCAGCGCCACGCCCGGGTCCAATGAGCAGTTCTTC. Translated, it gives CSATPGSNEQFF.

This clonotype was detected many times. J is TRBJ2-1 and V is TRBV6-4; the D gene is possibly TRBD2 (5 bases). Germline assignment: CDR1 MRHNA and CDR2 SNTAGT. The CDR3 has 16 amino acids. The V and J ends lost 3 bases and 0 bases respectively, with 12 bases between them. DNA for the CDR3: TGTGCCAGCAGTGAACGGACTTTTAGCTCCTACAATGAGCAGTTCTTC. Residues: CASSERTFSSYNEQFF.

This clonotype was seen ten or more times. The chain uses TRBV5-5 and TRBJ2-3, with D perhaps given as TRBD1 or TRBD2 (6 bases each). The CDR3 spans 15 residues. Germline V lookup: CDR1 SGHKS, CDR2 YYEKEE (reference sequence). V lost 0 bases and J 2 bases, leaving 10 bases between the germline ends. This chain's CDR3 is CASSLDTGATDTQYF. CDR3 DNA sequence: TGTGCCAGCAGCTTGGATACGGGGGCCACAGATACGCAGTATTTT. The full variable domain, in which reference TRBV5-5 and TRBJ2-3 provide the parts outside the CDR3, is DAGVTQSPTHLIKTRGQQVTLRCSPISGHKSVSWYQQVLGQGPQFIFQYYEKEERGRGNFPDRFSARQFPNYSSELNVNALLLGDSALYLCASSLDTGATDTQYFGPGTRLTVL.

In this sample, this clonotype turned up many times. The chain is built from TRBV10-3 and TRBJ1-6; weak D call: TRBD1 (5 bases). This CDR3 contains 15 residues. Trimming stripped 4 bases from V and 7 bases from J, with 14 bases between. Germline V gene sequence: CDR1 ENHRY, CDR2 SYGVKD. CDR3 DNA sequence: TGTGCCATCAGTGGGAGAGCAGGGAGGAATTCACCCCTCCACTTT. Protein product: CAISGRAGRNSPLHF.

This clonotype was recorded at least ten times. The rearrangement links TRBV7-2 to TRBJ2-1, with D perhaps given as TRBD1 or TRBD2 (5 bases each). The CDR3 spans 13 residues. Looked up from germline, CDR1 is SGHTA and CDR2 is FQGNSA. The V end was cut by 6 bases, the J end by 8 bases, with 14 bases between. CDR3 protein: CASRPPGPYEQFF. The CDR3 DNA is TGTGCCAGCAGGCCTCCGGGACCCTATGAGCAGTTCTTC.

This clonotype was observed many times. The chain recombines TRBV5-1 with TRBJ2-7; D is unresolved. Trimming removed 2 bases at V and 7 bases at J, with 19 bases between. Germline lookup yields CDR1 SGHRS and CDR2 YFSETQ. CDR3 length: 15 amino acids. CDR3 loop: CASSFLENTDLEQYF. The CDR3 DNA reads TGCGCCAGCAGCTTCCTCGAGAACACAGATCTTGAGCAGTACTTC.

This clonotype was counted at least ten times. The genes are TRBV6-4 and TRBJ2-5; 9 bases align to TRBD2. Looked up from germline, CDR1 is MRHNA and CDR2 is SNTAGT. The CDR3 contains 15 residues. With V trimmed by 5 bases and J by 5 bases, 9 bases remained unmatched. The CDR3 sequence: CASSLIAGAGETQYF. CDR3 sequence (DNA): TGTGCCAGCAGTCTTATAGCGGGGGCCGGGGAGACCCAGTACTTC.

A few counts support this clonotype. The CDR3 loop is CASSLGTGGRFQYF. The CDR3 bases are TGTGCCAGCAGCCTAGGGACAGGGGGCCGCTTTCAGTACTTC. The chain links TRBV5-4 to TRBJ2-4, with 12 bases lining up with TRBD1. The CDR3 is made up of 14 amino acids. V was pared by 4 bases and J by 11 bases, with 7 bases of the junction left unmatched. Germline lookup yields CDR1 SGHNT and CDR2 YYREEE (reference sequence).

This clonotype has more than one count but fewer than ten. The chain employs TRBV6-1 and TRBJ1-1; D is ambiguous. In germline, CDR1 is MNHNS, CDR2 SASEGT. V was shortened by 4 bases and J by 1 base, with 13 bases between the two germline ends. This CDR3 contains 15 residues. CDR3 nucleotides: TGTGCCAGCAGTGGGTATCGATACACGAACACTGAAGCTTTCTTT. This translates into CASSGYRYTNTEAFF.

This clonotype has ten or more counts. V usage is TRBV12-3 or TRBV12-4 and J usage is TRBJ2-7; 7 bases agree with TRBD1. After removal of 7 bases from V and 0 bases from J, the junction contained 6 bases not matched to a gene. CDR3 length: 14 amino acids. CDR3 sequence (DNA): TGTGCCAGCACCTTCAGGGGGACCTCCTACGAGCAGTACTTC. Its protein product is CASTFRGTSYEQYF.

There are many counts of this clonotype. The V gene is TRBV20-1, the J gene TRBJ1-6; 10 bases are a match to TRBD1. The CDR3 runs to 14 residues. V lost 5 bases to trimming and J lost 7 bases; unmatched junction nucleotides: 5. The germline gives CDR1 DFQATT, CDR2 SNEGSKA (reference sequence). Here the CDR3 reads CSAPTGGINSPLHF. As DNA, the CDR3 is TGCAGTGCTCCGACAGGGGGCATAAATTCACCCCTCCACTTT.

This clonotype was recorded at least ten times. This chain connects TRBV6-5 to TRBJ2-3; 13 nucleotides line up with TRBD2. The V gene's germline CDR1 is MNHEY and CDR2 SVGAGI. CDR3 length equals 15 residues. With V trimmed by 5 bases and J by 1 base, 0 bases remained unmatched. The CDR3: CASSGLAGGTDTQYF. The CDR3 nucleotides are TGTGCCAGCAGTGGACTAGCGGGGGGCACAGATACGCAGTATTTT.

This clonotype came up many times. J is TRBJ2-7 and V is TRBV7-2, with D unresolved. This CDR3 is 13 amino acids long. Germline V gene data show CDR1 as SGHTA and CDR2 as FQGNSA. Deletions cut 1 base from V and 6 bases from J, with 10 bases between. The CDR3 DNA sequence: TGTGCCAGCAGCTTAGTCTGGAAACCCGAGCAGTACTTC. Its translation: CASSLVWKPEQYF.

This clonotype came up many times. The chain recombines TRBV12-3 or TRBV12-4 with TRBJ1-1; D uncertain. This CDR3 spans 14 amino acids. The V gene lost 2 bases and the J gene lost 0 bases, with 7 bases spanning the gap. This CDR3 reads CASSLLQMNTEAFF. DNA of the CDR3: TGTGCCAGCAGTTTATTACAGATGAACACTGAAGCTTTCTTT.

This clonotype was observed at least ten times. The rearrangement links TRBV5-5 to TRBJ2-7; either TRBD1 or TRBD2 may fit D (5 bases each). V lost 1 base to trimming and J lost 4 bases, with 27 bases between them. Germline CDR1 and CDR2: SGHKS and YYEKEE (reference sequence). The CDR3 covers 19 residues. This CDR3 is CASSLYLTPAGTGGYEQYF. Here the CDR3 DNA reads TGTGCCAGCAGCTTGTATCTGACCCCTGCCGGGACGGGTGGTTACGAGCAGTACTTC.

This clonotype has ten or more counts. The chain links TRBV9 to TRBJ2-7; D is perhaps TRBD2 (5 bases). Looked up from germline, CDR1 is SGDLS and CDR2 is YYNGEE. Trimming took off 3 bases at V and 9 bases at J, with 16 bases between the two ends. The CDR3 has 13 amino acids. This chain's CDR3 is CASSAGGGLGQYF. Written as DNA, the CDR3 is TGTGCCAGCAGCGCCGGCGGCGGGCTTGGGCAGTACTTC.

This clonotype was seen at least ten times. The V gene is TRBV7-2, the J gene TRBJ2-3; TRBD1 aligns across 7 bases. Germline V CDR1 and CDR2: SGHTA, FQGNSA. V shed 4 bases and J 6 bases; nucleotides not matched to a gene: 7. There are 14 residues in the CDR3. CDR3 region: CASSSGLRGDTQYF. The CDR3 DNA follows: TGTGCCAGCAGCTCGGGGCTCAGGGGGGATACGCAGTATTTT.

This clonotype appeared many times. The chain uses TRBV2 and TRBJ2-3, with 7 nucleotides matching TRBD2. The V gene end was trimmed by 4 bases and the J gene end by 14 bases; junction bases not matched to a gene: 6. The germline V gene encodes CDR1 SNHLY and CDR2 FYNNEI. The CDR3 length is 11 residues. CDR3 nucleotide sequence: TGTGCCAGCAGTGCGGGACTATCATGGTATTTT. Its protein product is CASSAGLSWYF.

Only a few counts were recorded for this clonotype. The CDR3: CASSFRDRGMAYEQYF. Written as DNA, the CDR3 is TGTGCCAGCAGCTTCCGGGACAGGGGGATGGCCTACGAGCAGTACTTC. This sequence joins TRBV5-8 and TRBJ2-7, with 11 bases lining up with TRBD1. Germline V gives CDR1 SGHTS, CDR2 YDEGEE. The CDR3 is 16 residues long. V lost 2 bases and J lost 2; bases outside the gene matches: 6.